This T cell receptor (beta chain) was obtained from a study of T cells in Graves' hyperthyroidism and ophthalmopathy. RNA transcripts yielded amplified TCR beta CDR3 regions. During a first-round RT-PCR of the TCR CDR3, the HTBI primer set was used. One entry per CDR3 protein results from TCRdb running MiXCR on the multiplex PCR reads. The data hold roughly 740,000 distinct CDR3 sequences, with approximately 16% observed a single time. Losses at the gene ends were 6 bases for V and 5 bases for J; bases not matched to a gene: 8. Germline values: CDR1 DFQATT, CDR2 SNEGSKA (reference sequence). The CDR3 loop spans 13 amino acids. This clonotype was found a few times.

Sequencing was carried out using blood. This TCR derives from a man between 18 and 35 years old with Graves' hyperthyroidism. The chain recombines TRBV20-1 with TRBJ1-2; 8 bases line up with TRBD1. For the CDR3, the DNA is TGCAGTGCCCAGGGGGCTGGATTTTATGGCTACACCTTC. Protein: CSAQGAGFYGYTF.